The 29 T cell receptor beta chains in this list originate from one sample, sequenced in a study of PD-L1 blockade in urothelial cancer (dated by TCRdb to between 2016 and 2019). The library was generated by the immunoSEQ multiplex PCR assay. As stored in TCRdb, this immuneACCESS dataset retains in-frame rearrangements with V and J assigned. A fraction of the clones does not appear; measured against another copy, unresolved V genes explain less than half of the discrepancy, and the remainder lacks a known reason. The sample table lists about 80,000 clones, roughly nine tenths of them with a count of one. The top ten hold around 5% of the sample. Sequencing used PBMCs, obtained around atezolizumab (anti-PD-L1) treatment. The receptor set was obtained from a woman in her seventies with urothelial cancer.

This chain connects TRBV11-2 to TRBJ2-2; 7 bases are a match to TRBD1. J gave up 0 bases and V 5 bases, and 15 bases lay outside the gene matches. CDR3 length: 19 residues. The germline V gene encodes CDR1 SGHAT and CDR2 FQNNGV. CDR3 sequence: CASSPFPGQAWSNTGELFF. The CDR3 DNA follows: TGTGCCAGCAGCCCTTTCCCCGGACAGGCTTGGTCGAACACCGGGGAGCTGTTTTTT.

This chain joins TRBV7-9 and TRBJ2-3; 8 bases fit TRBD2. The CDR3 spans 16 residues. Per germline, CDR1 SEHNR and CDR2 FQNEAQ (reference sequence). V lost 4 bases to trimming and J lost 5 bases; unmatched junction nucleotides: 11. The CDR3 loop reads CASSSFSGRAKDTQYF. DNA of the CDR3: TGTGCCAGCAGCTCCTTCTCCGGGAGGGCCAAAGATACGCAGTATTTT.

This sequence joins TRBV14 and TRBJ2-5; 11 bases match TRBD2. The germline gives CDR1 SGHDN, CDR2 FVKESK. Trimming at V came to 4 bases and at J to 4 bases, leaving 5 bases not matched to a gene. This CDR3 is built from 15 residues. The CDR3: CASSPTSGGLETQYF. CDR3 nucleotides: TGTGCCAGCAGCCCAACTAGCGGGGGATTAGAGACCCAGTACTTC.

This clone has a handful of counts. This chain links TRBV28 with TRBJ1-3; D gene ambiguous. In germline, CDR1 is MDHEN, CDR2 SYDVKM. The V and J ends lost 6 bases and 2 bases respectively, with 8 bases between them. The CDR3 contains 13 residues. The CDR3 protein is CASSPYPGNTIYF. The CDR3 region has the DNA TGTGCCAGCAGCCCGTATCCTGGAAACACCATATATTTT.

Remarks on this clone: One end of the junction is discordant with germline, which a read error may explain. The chain recombines TRBV2 with TRBJ1-1; maybe TRBD1 (6 bases). There are 13 residues in the CDR3. Per germline, CDR1 SNHLY and CDR2 FYNNEI. The DNA for the CDR3 is TGTGCCAGCAGAGAAGACAGGACCCTTGAAGCTTTCTTT. Protein product: CASREDRTLEAFF.

This chain connects TRBV5-6 to TRBJ2-7; 12 bases are shared with TRBD1. V lost 4 bases to trimming and J lost 4 bases; unmatched junction nucleotides: 15. CDR1 and CDR2 (germline): SGHDT, YYEEEE. CDR3 size: 18 residues. CDR3 amino acids: CASSPEPGTGGERYEQYF. Written as DNA, the CDR3 is TGTGCCAGCAGCCCCGAACCAGGGACAGGGGGCGAAAGGTACGAGCAGTACTTC.

V usage is TRBV6-1 and J usage is TRBJ2-7; 11 bases are shared with TRBD1. The length of the CDR3 is 15 residues. Germline CDR1 is MNHNS and CDR2 is SASEGT. V lost 6 bases, J lost 4 bases, and 8 bases stayed unmatched. The CDR3 here is CASRNRTGGLYEQYF. CDR3 in DNA: TGTGCCAGCAGAAATAGGACAGGGGGCTTGTACGAGCAGTACTTC.

In this sample, this clone turned up once. The J gene is TRBJ2-7, the V gene TRBV6-5, with a tentative D call TRBD1 (7 bases). The CDR3 runs to 15 residues. V was clipped by 6 bases and J by 0 bases, with 15 bases between them. CDR1 is MNHEY, CDR2 SVGAGI, per germline. The CDR3, as DNA: TGTGCCAGCAGGTCGGAGGGGGCCCACTCCTACGAGCAGTACTTC. Amino acid sequence: CASRSEGAHSYEQYF.

This rearrangement joins TRBV5-4 to TRBJ1-2; D gene ambiguous. Germline V gene data show CDR1 as SGHNT and CDR2 as YYREEE (reference sequence). The V end lost 2 bases, the J end lost 0 bases, and 5 bases lay between the germline ends. The CDR3 runs 13 residues. The CDR3 DNA reads as TGTGCCAGCAGCTTTCCAACTAACTATGGCTACACCTTC. Translating gives CASSFPTNYGYTF.

The V call is TRBV13, the J call TRBJ2-7; TRBD1 aligns across 7 bases. Germline V gives CDR1 PRHDT, CDR2 FYEKMQ (reference sequence). The CDR3 extends over 13 amino acids. V was clipped by 4 bases and J by 4 bases; unmatched bases: 4. The CDR3 sequence is CASSSGQKYEQYF. CDR3 sequence (DNA): TGTGCCAGCAGCTCGGGACAGAAGTACGAGCAGTACTTC.

The chain employs TRBV27 and TRBJ2-1, with D perhaps matching TRBD2 (5 bases). This CDR3 spans 13 amino acids. Trimming cost V 0 bases and J 7 bases, with 7 bases left between them. Germline CDR1 is MNHEY and CDR2 is SMNVEV (reference sequence). The CDR3 DNA sequence: TGTGCCAGCAGTTTATCATCGGGGAATGAGCAGTTCTTC. Translating it yields CASSLSSGNEQFF.

This chain uses TRBV29-1 with TRBJ1-2, with D perhaps matching TRBD1 (5 bases). The V and J ends lost 3 bases and 8 bases respectively, with 16 bases between them. Germline V CDR1 and CDR2: SQVTM, ANQGSEA. The CDR3 runs to 13 residues. CDR3 loop: CSVERDRGKGYTF. The CDR3 coding sequence is TGCAGCGTTGAGCGTGACCGGGGGAAGGGCTACACCTTC.

The chain couples TRBV6-7 to TRBJ2-7; TRBD1 might be the D (6 bases). TRBV6-7 belongs to the ORF category, with a function that is uncertain. The CDR3 runs 14 residues. V lost 10 bases and J 0 bases, leaving 16 bases between the germline ends. CDR3 nucleotide sequence: TGTGCCACGCGTGGTCAGGGGTCCTCCTACGAGCAGTACTTC. It encodes CATRGQGSSYEQYF.

The J gene is TRBJ2-1, the V gene TRBV29-1, with 8 bases identical to TRBD1. This CDR3 comprises 13 residues. Germline CDR1 and CDR2: SQVTM and ANQGSEA. Unmatched junction bases numbered 11, after V lost 8 bases and J lost 8 bases. The CDR3 DNA follows: TGCAGCCCTGAGACAGGGGTGGAGGATGAGCAGTTCTTC. This codes for CSPETGVEDEQFF.

The chain has TRBV7-3 and TRBJ2-1; D might be TRBD1 (7 bases). Germline-derived CDR1 and CDR2 are SGHTA and FQGTGA. The CDR3 runs 15 residues. V was trimmed by 5 bases and J by 6 bases, leaving 17 bases between them. CDR3 residues: CASSPGGQGVNEQFF. CDR3 DNA: TGTGCCAGCAGCCCTGGGGGGCAGGGGGTCAATGAGCAGTTCTTC.

This clone came up once. The chain has TRBV7-2 and TRBJ2-5, with 10 bases identical to TRBD2. CDR1 SGHTA and CDR2 FQGNSA come from the germline V gene. This CDR3 has 14 amino acids. V lost 10 bases to trimming and J lost 4 bases; unmatched junction nucleotides: 9. The CDR3 protein is CATSPGLARETQYF. The CDR3 DNA reads TGTGCCACTTCCCCGGGACTAGCGCGAGAGACCCAGTACTTC.

The J gene is TRBJ1-2, the V gene TRBV21-1; the table's TRBD1 call for D was not verified on the DNA. TRBV21-1 is a pseudogene segment. This CDR3 is built from 17 residues. CDR3 sequence (DNA): TGTGCCAGCAGCAAATCGGGACAGGGGGCGCCGGGCTATGGCTACACCTTC. The encoded protein is CASSKSGQGAPGYGYTF.

The CDR3 coding sequence is TGCGCCAGCAGCCCTACCGGGACAAATGGAAACACCATATATTTT. Its translation is CASSPTGTNGNTIYF. J is TRBJ1-3 and V is TRBV5-1; perhaps TRBD1 as D (6 bases). CDR1 and CDR2 from the germline V gene are SGHRS and YFSETQ. V lost 4 bases and J lost 3, with 14 bases in between. This CDR3 contains 15 residues.

The CDR3 DNA reads TGCGCCAGCAGCCAGACCCTAGCGGGGGACTCCTACGAGCAGTACTTC. Protein: CASSQTLAGDSYEQYF. The chain is built from TRBV4-3 and TRBJ2-7; TRBD2 matches at 10 bases. Germline V gene sequence: CDR1 LGHNA, CDR2 YSLEER. The CDR3 is 16 amino acids. The V gene end was trimmed by 3 bases and the J gene end by 0 bases; junction bases not matched to a gene: 5.

The gene calls are TRBV6-1 and TRBJ2-7; 12 nucleotides line up with TRBD2. There are 15 residues in the CDR3. Germline CDR1 is MNHNS and CDR2 is SASEGT. J lost 3 bases, V lost 6 bases, and 6 bases had no gene match. The CDR3, as DNA: TGTGCCAGCAGCCTAACTAGCGGGGGGAACTACGAGCAGTACTTC. Translating it yields CASSLTSGGNYEQYF.

The chain couples TRBV5-5 to TRBJ2-7; TRBD2 agrees at 8 bases. Per germline, CDR1 SGHKS and CDR2 YYEKEE (reference sequence). The CDR3 runs 13 residues. The V and J ends lost 4 bases and 3 bases, in that order; junction bases with no gene match: 3. The CDR3 DNA follows: TGTGCCAGCAGCCCCGGGGGGGACTACGAGCAGTACTTC. Its protein is CASSPGGDYEQYF.

The V gene is TRBV5-5, the J gene TRBJ1-2; tentative D call: TRBD1 (6 bases). The CDR3 contains 17 residues. CDR1 is SGHKS, CDR2 YYEKEE, per germline (reference sequence). The V end lost 0 bases, the J end lost 4 bases, and 19 bases lay between the germline ends. The CDR3 loop is CASSLEWRRGGLYGYTF. The CDR3 DNA follows: TGTGCCAGCAGCTTGGAGTGGCGGCGGGGGGGGCTCTATGGCTACACCTTC.

In DNA form, the CDR3 reads TGCAGCGTTGAGGAGACTAGCGGGATATACAATGAGCAGTTCTTC. Its protein is CSVEETSGIYNEQFF. The chain carries TRBV29-1 and TRBJ2-1; 11 bases are a match to TRBD2. This CDR3 comprises 15 residues. The germline V gene encodes CDR1 SQVTM and CDR2 ANQGSEA. J was trimmed by 4 bases and V by 3 bases; bases with no gene match: 5.

The CDR3 loop is CASSLRGLRGEQYF. CDR3 nucleotides: TGTGCCAGCAGTTTACGAGGCTTAAGGGGCGAGCAGTACTTC. V and J are TRBV28 and TRBJ2-7, with D possibly TRBD1 on 5 matching bases. Germline CDR1 MDHEN, CDR2 SYDVKM. The CDR3 is 14 amino acids. V lost 2 bases and J 6 bases, leaving 14 bases between the germline ends.

This clone was counted once. The chain employs TRBV29-1 and TRBJ2-7; the match to TRBD1 covers 8 bases. Looked up from germline, CDR1 is SQVTM and CDR2 is ANQGSEA. The CDR3 is 14 amino acids. After removal of 5 bases from V and 6 bases from J, the junction contained 12 bases not matched to a gene. In DNA form, the CDR3 reads TGCAGCGTTCAGGGGGCGTCGGTAGAGGGCGAGCAGTACTTC. It is translated as CSVQGASVEGEQYF.

The chain couples TRBV7-8 to TRBJ2-7; weak D call: TRBD1 (5 bases). Germline loops: CDR1 SGHVS, CDR2 FQNEAQ. The CDR3 spans 15 residues. Trimming removed 7 bases at V and 0 bases at J, with 16 bases between. The CDR3 loop reads CASIESRQSSYEQYF. CDR3 in DNA: TGTGCCAGCATCGAAAGTCGACAGAGCTCCTACGAGCAGTACTTC.

This chain links TRBV7-8 with TRBJ2-4; 9 bases are shared with TRBD1. Trimming took 2 bases from V and 5 from J; bases not matched to a gene: 13. The CDR3 is 18 residues long. Germline V gene sequence: CDR1 SGHVS, CDR2 FQNEAQ. CDR3 DNA: TGTGCCAGCAGCTTACCCGGGGCGGCGGGACAGGGCCAAAACATTCAGTACTTC. It specifies CASSLPGAAGQGQNIQYF.

The chain joins TRBV28 to TRBJ1-3; D remains unclear. From germline, CDR1 is MDHEN and CDR2 SYDVKM. The CDR3 spans 17 residues. The ends were cut back, 3 bases at V and 5 bases at J, with 20 bases in the middle. The CDR3 DNA reads TGTGCCAGCAGTTTCCCCGCTGGCCAGATCAGTAGAAACACCATATATTTT. Its protein is CASSFPAGQISRNTIYF.

The chain recombines TRBV9 with TRBJ2-3; 10 bases align to TRBD2. This CDR3 contains 16 residues. The V gene's germline CDR1 is SGDLS and CDR2 YYNGEE. V lost 0 bases to trimming and J lost 1 base; unmatched junction nucleotides: 2. CDR3 residues: CASSVGLAGGTDTQYF. In nucleotides, the CDR3 is TGTGCCAGCAGCGTAGGGCTAGCGGGGGGCACAGATACGCAGTATTTT.